This is a list of T cell receptor beta chains from one sample in a study of blood T cell repertoires in COVID-19. Sequencing used immunoSEQ multiplex PCR; TCRdb keeps in-frame clones, though not all of them. The table lists hundreds of thousands of clones, 85% of them singletons, with about 4% in the top ten. The sample taken for sequencing was peripheral blood. The receptors come from a woman aged 45-60 years with active or convalescent COVID-19. CDR3s include the opening cysteine and the closing phenylalanine or tryptophan. The D gene is left open where the match is weak. Only some rows state a clone size, as once, few, many or a class for expanded clones.

abundance,d_gene,j_gene,v_gene,CDR3aa,CDR3nt
NA,NA,TRBJ2-3,TRBV6-4,CASSARVEDTQYF,TGTGCCAGCAGTGCCAGGGTGGAAGATACGCAGTATTTT
NA,NA,TRBJ1-1,TRBV9,CASSVDDTLNTEAFF,TGTGCCAGCAGCGTAGATGACACACTGAACACTGAAGCTTTCTTT
NA,TRBD1,TRBJ1-1,TRBV6-5,CASRDSHRDTEAFF,TGTGCCAGTAGGGACAGTCACCGGGACACTGAAGCTTTCTTT
NA,TRBD1,TRBJ1-1,TRBV29-1,CSGGQGESTEAFF,TGCAGCGGTGGACAGGGGGAGAGCACTGAAGCTTTCTTT
NA,NA,TRBJ2-5,TRBV3-1/TRBV3-2,CASSRLPLETQYF,TGTGCCAGCAGCCGACTACCCCTAGAGACCCAGTACTTC
NA,NA,TRBJ2-2,TRBV4-1,CASSQVKGVVTGELFF,TGCGCCAGCAGCCAAGTAAAGGGAGTGGTCACCGGGGAGCTGTTTTTT
NA,TRBD1,TRBJ2-5,TRBV5-1,CASKFGTGTGETQYF,TGCGCCAGCAAATTCGGGACAGGGACTGGAGAGACCCAGTACTTC
NA,NA,TRBJ1-3,TRBV9,CASSVAAGISGNTIYF,TGTGCCAGCAGCGTAGCTGCGGGAATCTCTGGAAACACCATATATTTT
NA,TRBD1,TRBJ2-2,TRBV19,CASSIPTDREELFF,TGTGCCAGTAGTATCCCCACGGACAGGGAAGAGCTGTTTTTT
NA,NA,TRBJ1-2,TRBV9,CASSVGSFTNYGYTF,TGTGCCAGCAGCGTAGGGAGTTTTACTAACTATGGCTACACCTTC
NA,TRBD2,TRBJ2-1,TRBV6-4,CASRRLAGGSYNEQFF,TGTGCCAGCAGAAGACTAGCGGGTGGCTCCTACAATGAGCAGTTCTTC
NA,NA,TRBJ1-2,TRBV4-1,CASSQEEGAHGYTF,TGCGCCAGCAGCCAAGAAGAAGGGGCCCATGGCTACACCTTC
NA,NA,TRBJ2-5,TRBV9,CASSAGGFQETQYF,TGTGCCAGCAGCGCAGGAGGGTTCCAAGAGACCCAGTACTTC
NA,TRBD2,TRBJ2-1,TRBV9,CASSVSGSKGYNEQFF,TGTGCCAGCAGCGTTAGCGGGAGTAAAGGCTACAATGAGCAGTTCTTC
NA,TRBD1,TRBJ1-6,TRBV29-1,CSVVQGANSPLHF,TGCAGCGTCGTTCAGGGGGCAAATTCACCCCTCCACTTT
NA,NA,TRBJ1-4,TRBV18,CASTTRLRGTNEKLFF,TGTGCCAGCACGACACGGCTACGGGGGACTAATGAAAAACTGTTTTTT
NA,TRBD1,TRBJ1-2,TRBV2,CASSEEHRGNGYTF,TGTGCCAGCAGTGAGGAACACAGGGGAAATGGCTACACCTTC
NA,TRBD2,TRBJ2-7,TRBV6-1,CASSESGRTYEQYF,TGTGCCAGCAGTGAGAGCGGGAGGACCTACGAGCAGTACTTC
NA,NA,TRBJ1-4,TRBV29-1,CSVQVGLWGATNEKLFF,TGCAGCGTTCAAGTAGGGCTTTGGGGCGCAACTAATGAAAAACTGTTTTTT
NA,NA,TRBJ2-7,TRBV13,CASSRDLSSYEQYF,TGTGCCAGCAGCCGGGACTTGAGCTCCTACGAGCAGTACTTC
NA,TRBD1,TRBJ1-2,TRBV5-1,CASSSDRGLRGYTF,TGCGCCAGCAGCTCCGACAGGGGGCTGAGGGGCTACACCTTC
NA,NA,TRBJ2-1,TRBV10-3,CAISEPSIGEQFF,TGTGCCATCAGTGAGCCTTCGATTGGCGAGCAGTTCTTC
few,TRBD2,TRBJ2-7,TRBV5-1,CASSLAPASGSHEQYF,TGCGCCAGCAGCTTGGCCCCGGCTAGCGGGAGCCACGAGCAGTACTTC
NA,TRBD1,TRBJ1-5,TRBV15,CATSRPGQGTHQPQHF,TGTGCCACCAGCAGACCGGGACAGGGGACCCATCAGCCCCAGCATTTT
NA,TRBD1,TRBJ2-7,TRBV7-9,CASSLAGGQLSYEQYF,TGTGCCAGCAGCTTAGCAGGGGGACAGCTCTCCTACGAGCAGTACTTC
NA,NA,TRBJ2-2,TRBV6-5,CASSYFSGVTGELFF,TGTGCCAGCAGTTACTTTTCAGGGGTTACCGGGGAGCTGTTTTTT
NA,TRBD2,TRBJ2-7,TRBV7-6,CASSRGTSGSYEQYF,TGTGCCAGCAGCCGCGGGACTAGCGGGAGCTACGAGCAGTACTTC
NA,NA,TRBJ1-2,TRBV7-9,CASSLNSFYGYTF,TGTGCCAGCAGCTTAAATAGTTTTTATGGCTACACCTTC
NA,TRBD2,TRBJ2-1,TRBV4-2,CASSQSPTSGSDNEQFF,TGTGCCAGCAGCCAATCCCCTACTAGCGGGAGTGACAATGAGCAGTTCTTC
NA,NA,TRBJ1-3,TRBV3-1/TRBV3-2,CASSLRQVRGNTIYF,TGTGCCAGCAGCCTTCGACAGGTTAGAGGAAACACCATATATTTT
NA,TRBD2,TRBJ2-2,TRBV20-1,CSASGGLAANTGELFF,TGCAGTGCTAGTGGGGGACTAGCGGCGAACACCGGGGAGCTGTTTTTT
NA,NA,TRBJ2-3,TRBV21-1,CASSKGLPTGSSTDTQYF,TGTGCCAGCAGCAAAGGGCTACCGACAGGGTCTTCCACAGATACGCAGTATTTT
NA,NA,TRBJ1-4,TRBV28,CASNTSPTNEKLFF,TGTGCCAGTAATACTAGCCCAACTAATGAAAAACTGTTTTTT
NA,TRBD2,TRBJ2-3,TRBV18,CASSPPTGGGTDTQYF,TGTGCCAGCTCACCACCCACGGGAGGAGGCACAGATACGCAGTATTTT
few,TRBD1,TRBJ2-1,TRBV7-9,CASSPDRGQFF,TGTGCCAGCAGCCCCGACAGGGGGCAGTTCTTC